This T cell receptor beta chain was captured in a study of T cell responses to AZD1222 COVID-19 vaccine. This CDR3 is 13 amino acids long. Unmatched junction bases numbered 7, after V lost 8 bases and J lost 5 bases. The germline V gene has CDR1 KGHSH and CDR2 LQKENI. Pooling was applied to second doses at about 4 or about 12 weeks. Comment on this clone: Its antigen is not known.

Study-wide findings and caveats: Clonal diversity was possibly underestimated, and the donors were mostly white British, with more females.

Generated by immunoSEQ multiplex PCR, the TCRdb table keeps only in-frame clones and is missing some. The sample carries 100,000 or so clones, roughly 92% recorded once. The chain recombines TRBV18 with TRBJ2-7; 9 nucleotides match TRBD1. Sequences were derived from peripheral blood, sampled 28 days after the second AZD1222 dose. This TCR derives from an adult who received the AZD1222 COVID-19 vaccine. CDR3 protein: CASTTGTGNEQYF. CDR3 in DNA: TGTGCCAGCACCACCGGGACAGGGAACGAGCAGTACTTC.